What follows describes a single TCR beta chain. It lacks a known antigen. No base-level quality is on record; no much larger clone is a single base apart. The immunoSEQ Assay, a bias-controlled multiplex PCR, was used to amplify TCRbeta CDR3 regions from genomic DNA. The original methods were these. The number of nucleated cells in each sample was estimated by amplification of reference gene primers within the assay. Sequence reads were collapsed and filtered to measure the absolute abundance of every unique TCRbeta CDR3 rearrangement. For each sample, productive Simpson clonality was calculated as the square root of Simpson's diversity index across productive rearrangements. TCRdb re-hosts the immuneACCESS table, in-frame sequences only. Its copies lack some clones; in the studies checked, an unresolved V gene accounts for under half of them, and the cause for the rest is not known. The V and J calls and clone size come from that table; D and trimming were worked out from the DNA. This sample holds 25,000 to 30,000 clones; 85% to 90% were observed only once. 5% to 6.5% of the sample rests with the top ten.

This entry belongs to a study of blood T cell repertoires in COVID-19 (dated by TCRdb to about 2020). For the study in its entirety: The collaborator samples originated in the United States, Italy and Spain and spanned the acute and convalescent phases of COVID-19. The prospective study material was composed of cDNA or gDNA derived from T cells, B-cell-depleted T cells, or PBMCs. The dataset comprised deeply sampled blood TCRbeta repertoires from subjects exposed to, actively infected with, or recovered from COVID-19. The repertoires were made available in a free public database intended to serve as a resource for research on the immune response to SARS-CoV-2. Samples were obtained from the ongoing ImmuneRACE study (first 160 participants) and from about 1,300 subjects provided by 6 global collaborators. The sample metadata nearly always contained a de-identified subject ID, COVID-19 status, age in years and sex. Where available, HLA class I and class II types were taken from metadata supplied by the sample provider and were not determined by assay-based typing.

CDR1 and CDR2 (SGHTA, FQGNSA) derive from the germline V gene. The CDR3 covers 14 residues, taking in both the cysteine and the phenylalanine. Only the CDR3 DNA is retained, 42 bases long and in frame from the first base. Trimming at the junction amounts to 5 bases on V and 8 bases on J, and the germline ends lie 18 bases apart. The investigation overall reported the following: The amount of clinical and demographic metadata varied by source and participant and was provided uncurated.

Each collaborating institution followed its own protocols to collect whole blood in K2EDTA tubes. Collaborator samples were shipped for TCRbeta analysis as frozen whole blood, isolated PBMCs, or DNA extracted from either sample type. Sample: peripheral blood. The origin of this receptor is a human donor in a cohort sampled during active COVID-19. The rearranged chain carries TRBV7-2 and TRBJ1-2; TRBD1 could be the D gene, as 5 bases match. The CDR3 reads CASSTPGLLWGYTF. The sequenced DNA: TGTGCCAGCAGCACCCCGGGACTATTATGGGGCTACACCTTC.